Given below is one T cell receptor beta chain in context. Replicate sorted-subset PCRs were loaded with roughly 200 ng DNA, tens of thousands of T cell genomes. The table came from immunoSEQ multiplex PCR; TCRdb's copy has only in-frame clones and leaves some out. The table has about 2.2 million clones, roughly 91% seen once. With 4 bases removed from V and 6 bases from J, the gap between germline ends came to 19 bases. The germline V gene encodes CDR1 SGHTA and CDR2 FQGNSA. The CDR3 runs 16 residues. The entry originates in a study of shared clonotypes between healthy human individuals. The naive CD8 fraction comprised CD45RO-negative cells positively selected for CCR7 and excluded terminally differentiated effector memory CD45RA+ cells. The study drew all its donors from Caucasian adults living in Nashville, Tennessee.

The rearrangement joins TRBV7-2 to TRBJ2-1; D might be TRBD1 or TRBD2, each matching 5 bases. This sequence was found in a young man in good health. Some clones in this sample may be carry-over from other donors' samples. The sample comprised naive CD8+ T cells from PBMCs. In DNA, the CDR3 is TGTGCCAGCAGCTCCTCCGGGACCTCGGACCCCAATGAGCAGTTCTTC. The encoded protein is CASSSSGTSDPNEQFF.